The following is a TCR beta chain sequence with its context. What it binds is unknown. The germline V gene encodes CDR1 MDHEN and CDR2 SYDVKM. This CDR3 is built from 15 residues. This record comes from a study of CXCR3-negative and CXCR3-positive naive CD8 T cells. General study results and limits: Naive CXCR3-positive cells had TRB CDR3s more hydrophobic than those of CXCR3-negative naive cells.

Carrying UMI labels, the TRB cDNA libraries were prepared through 5' RACE. TCRdb re-called the 5' RACE reads and shows each CDR3 protein once, DNA omitted. In all, the sample yields more than 100,000 distinct CDR3 sequences. The sequence derives from a human donor in good health. Some clones in this sample may be carry-over from other donors' samples. The V call is TRBV28, the J call TRBJ2-3; TCRdb's D gene call, TRBD2, goes unchecked for lack of DNA. The specimen was naive CXCR3+ CD8+ T cells from blood. The subset was: CD45RO-CCR7+CD27+CD95- naive CD8+ T cells expressing CXCR3 (TNR3+). CDR3 in amino acids: CASSLTSGLTDTQYF.